This T cell receptor (beta chain) comes out of a study of prognosis after radiotherapy for stage I lung cancer (dated by TCRdb to the early 2020s). With respect to the entire study: Between early 2018 and early 2019, over 15 patients with stage I NSCLC were enrolled in Nanjing, China. About 14 patients had newly diagnosed primary stage I lung tumors, and a few had oligometastatic NSCLC after surgical resection of the primary tumor. All patients were considered medically inoperable, owing to comorbidities in over ten and refusal of surgery in over 5. The cohort included about a dozen men and roughly 6 women, with a median age of almost 75 years and a range of about 53 to 90 years. Squamous cell carcinoma histology was identified in several patients, and adenocarcinoma histology was identified in more than ten patients. Image-guided IMRT or VMAT was used to deliver SBRT in 3 to 5 fractions at a biologically effective dose of at least 100 Gy. In every patient, SBRT was given without any concurrent therapy. Distant metastases were developed by four of the 19 patients after SBRT, at a median of 7 months, whereas no significant progression was observed in the other 15 patients. Peripheral blood TCR beta repertoires were profiled in stage I NSCLC patients before and after stereotactic body radiotherapy, and the repertoires were related to distant failure. For each of the roughly 19 patients, one blood sample was taken before SBRT and one after, so the study sequenced some 38 samples in total. General findings and caveats noted by the study authors: All reported P values were unadjusted for multiple comparisons. Tumor specificity of expanded TCR clones was not determined. The study was limited by its small cohort and short follow-up, and the findings require independent validation. TRBV and TRBJ usage frequencies reportedly varied with metastasis status, involving two V genes at baseline and nine V and two J genes after SBRT. A decrease in unique TCR clone counts was observed after SBRT (median roughly 10,000 before versus around 6,900 after; Wilcoxon paired P=0.011). Post-SBRT Shannon entropy and its change from baseline were lower in patients who developed distant metastases; baseline Shannon entropy was not associated with metastases.

This clonotype was seen at least ten times. Its antigen specificity is not known. No clone much larger than this one lies a single base away; base qualities are absent. There are 12 amino acids in the CDR3, from cysteine to phenylalanine inclusive. The read is trimmed to its CDR3 DNA, 36 bases read in frame from base 1. From a lookup of the germline V gene, CDR1 and CDR2 are MNHNS and SASEGT. V is pared back by 5 bases and J by 4 bases, with 5 bases lying between the germline termini. The TCR beta CDR3 region was amplified from genomic DNA by two rounds of multiplex PCR. The first PCR round used primers specific to each TRBV and TRBJ gene, with sequences filed in Chinese patent CN105087789A. The second PCR round used universal primers. The Roche High Pure PCR Template Preparation Kit was used to extract genomic DNA from frozen PBMCs. An Illumina HiSeq 3000 was used to sequence the libraries paired-end with 151 bp reads. Processing in the source paper ran as follows. CutAdapt was used to discard raw reads that did not contain the multiplex PCR primer sequences. Using PEAR, the high-quality paired reads were merged into contigs. MiXCR assigned TRB V, D and J gene segments to each contig by aligning to reference sequences. To remove sequencing errors, CDR3 sequences were clustered according to base quality and sequence similarity. Shannon entropy, normalized by the natural log of the productive TCR sequence number, served as the measure of diversity. Clonality was computed as one minus the ratio of Shannon entropy to the natural log of the number of unique clonotypes. Progression-free survival cut-offs for repertoire metrics were chosen using the Youden index of ROC curves, with analyses run in R 3.5.3. The public reads were quality trimmed at Q25 with fastp and then assembled into clones with MiXCR by TCRdb, keeping productive beta chains. Entries that share a CDR3 protein sequence are merged under the most common genes and DNA. The V and J calls shown here were made by TCRdb, not taken from the authors' results. This sample holds about 36,000 distinct CDR3 sequences; 30% to 35% were observed only once. 25% to 30% of the sample goes to the ten largest clones.

All patients had node-negative disease on CT and PET/CT, and none had a history of other malignancies or had previously received chemotherapy or radiotherapy. At each of two time points, roughly 6.3 milliliters of peripheral venous blood were collected in EDTA tubes. PBMCs were isolated by Ficoll-Paque Plus density-gradient centrifugation. Samples were stored at -80°C immediately after collection until analysis. The sequence links TRBV6-1 to TRBJ2-2; the D gene assignment is ambiguous. The receptor comes from a donor aged 50 or older with non-small cell lung cancer. The sample here was PBMCs, taken before or after stereotactic body radiation therapy (not recorded which). The CDR3 protein is CASSRPTGELFF. The sequenced DNA is TGTGCCAGCAGTCGTCCCACCGGGGAGCTGTTTTTT.